This T cell receptor (beta chain) was sequenced in a study of blood T cell repertoires in COVID-19. The overall study: Sites across the United States, Italy and Spain contributed samples from acute and convalescent COVID-19. Sample material is recorded as cDNA or gDNA derived from T cells, B-cell-depleted T cells, or PBMCs.

This CDR3 comprises 16 residues. Germline V CDR1 and CDR2: SGHRS, YFSETQ. V lost 0 bases, J lost 4 bases, and 8 bases stayed unmatched. Methods used by the authors: Estimated nucleated cell counts came from reference gene primer amplification. Sequencing used immunoSEQ multiplex PCR; TCRdb keeps in-frame clones, though not all of them. That table supplies the V and J calls and clone size; D and trimming were determined from the DNA. This sample has 350,000 to 400,000 clones, with nearly 90% found just once. J is TRBJ1-1 and V is TRBV5-1; TRBD1 aligns across 8 bases. Sequencing was done on a sample of peripheral blood. The source is a man between 18 and 35 years old with active or convalescent COVID-19. The DNA of the CDR3 is TGCGCCAGCAGCTTGGCCGGGACAGGCTCGAGCACTGAAGCTTTCTTT. Amino acid sequence: CASSLAGTGSSTEAFF.